In its sample, the clone carrying this T cell receptor beta chain was seen a few times. Its antigen is undetermined. A single record per CDR3 protein comes from TCRdb applying MiXCR to the reads. In the table there are tens of thousands of distinct CDR3 sequences, around 20% of which are singletons. The data are from a study of type 1 regulatory T cells. Study-wide findings and caveats: Tr1 cells had a more restricted TCR repertoire than non-Tr1 cells.

In germline, CDR1 is SGHVS, CDR2 FQNEAQ. The V gene lost 2 bases and the J gene lost 3 bases, with 10 bases spanning the gap. This CDR3 is 14 amino acids long. This TCR came from a human donor in good health. The V call is TRBV7-8, the J call TRBJ1-2; D might be TRBD1 (5 bases). Sample: cultured type 1 regulatory T (Tr1) cells, either the whole culture or a sorted fraction (not recorded which). CDR3 amino acids: CASSLSGRDYGYTF. The CDR3 nucleotides are TGTGCCAGCAGCTTATCGGGCAGGGACTATGGCTACACCTTC.